This TCR beta chain was recorded in a study of cytomegalovirus exposure and HLA in healthy donors. The PCR used 60 Vbeta and 13 Jbeta primers. Sequenced by immunoSEQ multiplex PCR; TCRdb stores in-frame clones only, minus some. Of 45,000 or so clones in the sample, over 60% were seen once. Details on this clone: The antigen is unknown.

Study results and limitations: In a later analysis, parvovirus B19, influenza, CMV and Epstein-Barr virus appeared linked to several top co-occurrence clusters.

The CDR3 covers 16 residues. Whereas donors were nominally healthy upon sampling, unrecorded immune exposures were probable. The rearrangement uses TRBV1 and TRBJ2-5; TRBD2, as called in the table, went unchecked against the DNA. TRBV1 is reported as a pseudogene. The sequence derives from a woman aged 30 to 39 in good health and CMV-seronegative. The material sequenced was PBMCs. The CDR3 DNA sequence: TGCACCAGCCTTCCCCAGCGGGAGGAGGGTAAAGAGACCCAGTACTTC. It is translated as CTSLPQREEGKETQYF.